This entry concerns a single T cell receptor beta chain. The sample originates from a study of OX40 agonist ivuxolimab in advanced cancers. The wider study: Averaging approximately 60 years in age, with a range of about 23 to 80, the cohort was about 83% male.

CDR1 and CDR2 (germline): SEHNR, FQNEAQ (reference sequence). V was trimmed by 4 bases and J by 5 bases, leaving 6 bases between them. The CDR3 has 11 residues. The assay was immunoSEQ multiplex PCR, and TCRdb's table has in-frame clones only and misses some. The sample includes 35,000 to 55,000 clones, around 90% of them seen just once. This receptor was taken from an adult with an advanced solid tumor such as melanoma, head and neck, liver or kidney cancer. The specimen was CD4+ or CD8+ T cells sorted from blood, collected in a trial of the OX40 agonist ivuxolimab. The chain employs TRBV7-9 and TRBJ2-7; D gene uncertain. CDR3 DNA: TGTGCCAGCAGCTCCCTGAACGAGCAGTACTTC. Its translation: CASSSLNEQYF.